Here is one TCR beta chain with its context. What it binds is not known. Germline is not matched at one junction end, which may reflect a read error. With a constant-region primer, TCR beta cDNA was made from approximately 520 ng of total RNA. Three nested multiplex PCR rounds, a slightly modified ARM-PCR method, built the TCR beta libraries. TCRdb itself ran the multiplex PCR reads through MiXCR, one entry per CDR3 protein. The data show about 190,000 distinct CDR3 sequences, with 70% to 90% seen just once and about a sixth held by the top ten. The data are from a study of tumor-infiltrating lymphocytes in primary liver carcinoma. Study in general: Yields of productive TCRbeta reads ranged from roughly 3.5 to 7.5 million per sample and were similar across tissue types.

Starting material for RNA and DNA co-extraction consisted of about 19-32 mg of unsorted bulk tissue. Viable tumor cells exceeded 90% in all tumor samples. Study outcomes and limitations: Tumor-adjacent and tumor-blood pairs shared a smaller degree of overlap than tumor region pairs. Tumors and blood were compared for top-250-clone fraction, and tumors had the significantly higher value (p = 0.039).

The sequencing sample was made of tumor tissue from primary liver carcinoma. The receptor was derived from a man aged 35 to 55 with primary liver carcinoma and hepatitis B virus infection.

The CDR3 DNA reads TGCGCCAGCAGCCAAGCGGCTAGCGGGAGGAATGGTGACACCCACTACTTC. It codes for CASSQAASGRNGDTHYF. The chain links TRBV4-3 to TRBJ2-5, with TRBD2 matching over 11 bases. The germline V gene encodes CDR1 LGHNA and CDR2 YSLEER. The CDR3 is made up of 17 amino acids.